What follows are 18 T cell receptor beta chains derived from one specimen sequenced in a study of identical twins. TCRdb passed the 5' RACE reads through MiXCR, listing each CDR3 protein once. The sample consists of some 760,000 distinct CDR3 sequences, around a sixth of them appearing once. These data were also reused for a study on T cells expressing NK-cell markers.

The sequenced material came from PBMCs. The receptors were gathered from a woman younger than 30 in good health.

The chain carries TRBV2 and TRBJ1-6; a weak D match, TRBD1 (6 bases). This CDR3 is built from 15 residues. Per the germline V gene, CDR1 is SNHLY and CDR2 is FYNNEI. V gave up 8 bases and J gave up 0 bases, with 11 bases separating them. This CDR3 is CASGGTNSYNSPLHF. CDR3 in DNA: TGTGCCAGCGGCGGGACAAACTCCTATAATTCACCCCTCCACTTT. The entire variable domain, with the rest obtained from reference TRBV2 and TRBJ1-6, is as follows: EPEVTQTPSHQVTQMGQEVILRCVPISNHLYFYWYRQILGQKVEFLVSFYNNEISEKSEIFDDQFSVERPDGSNFTLKIRSTKLEDSAMYFCASGGTNSYNSPLHFGNGTRLTVT.

This clonotype occurred a few times. A read error may be the cause here, since a much bigger clone is one base away. The V gene is TRBV20-1, the J gene TRBJ1-1; D remains ambiguous. In germline, CDR1 is DFQATT, CDR2 SNEGSKA (reference sequence). V was pared by 4 bases and J by 1 base, with 4 bases between. The length of the CDR3 is 11 residues. The CDR3 DNA reads as TGCAGTGCTAAGGGGAACACTGAAGCTTTCTTT. This codes for CSAKGNTEAFF.

The chain couples TRBV27 to TRBJ1-1, with TRBD1 identical over 8 bases. Germline V lookup: CDR1 MNHEY, CDR2 SMNVEV (reference sequence). The V gene end was trimmed by 2 bases and the J gene end by 10 bases; junction bases not matched to a gene: 6. The CDR3 is made up of 13 amino acids. This CDR3 reads CASSLGQGAVAFF. The DNA for the CDR3 is TGTGCCAGCAGTTTAGGGCAGGGGGCGGTAGCTTTCTTT.

The DNA of the CDR3 is TGCAGTGCTAGTAGTGGGGACGAGCAGTACTTC. Translating gives CSASSGDEQYF. The chain has TRBV20-1 and TRBJ2-7; D gene unclear. The CDR3 covers 11 residues. Germline assignment: CDR1 DFQATT and CDR2 SNEGSKA (reference sequence). Between the trimmed V and J ends, which lost 3 bases and 5 bases, there was a span of 8 bases.

The V call is TRBV6-5, the J call TRBJ1-6; D ambiguous. Trimming pared 2 bases from V and 8 bases from J, leaving 10 bases between. This CDR3 region has 14 residues. Looked up from germline, CDR1 is MNHEY and CDR2 is SVGAGI. This CDR3 reads CASSYAGNDSPLHF. The DNA of the CDR3 is TGTGCCAGCAGTTACGCTGGGAATGATTCACCCCTCCACTTT.

V usage is TRBV5-1 and J usage is TRBJ2-7, with D tentatively TRBD1 (6 bases). The germline V and J ends were trimmed by 4 bases and 6 bases, with 14 bases remaining between them. Germline values: CDR1 SGHRS, CDR2 YFSETQ. The CDR3 runs 13 residues. The CDR3 DNA follows: TGCGCCAGCAGCGAGGCAGGGGCCTCCGAGCAGTACTTC. Residues: CASSEAGASEQYF.

This clonotype was observed a handful of times. The chain has TRBV4-3 and TRBJ1-3; a possible D gene is TRBD1 (6 bases). Germline V gene sequence: CDR1 LGHNA, CDR2 YSLEER. CDR3 length: 16 residues. V lost 0 bases and J lost 4, with 13 bases in between. The CDR3 bases are TGCGCCAGCAGCCAAGACGGCACAGGGAGGGGAAACACCATATATTTT. Its protein product is CASSQDGTGRGNTIYF.

The V call is TRBV10-3, the J call TRBJ2-1; TRBD2 aligns across 10 bases. Per the germline V gene, CDR1 is ENHRY and CDR2 is SYGVKD. Losses at the gene ends were 3 bases for V and 7 bases for J; bases not matched to a gene: 9. The CDR3 is 16 amino acids. DNA of the CDR3: TGTGCCATCAGTGAATTGAGCGGGAGGGCCGGGAATGAGCAGTTCTTC. Residues: CAISELSGRAGNEQFF.

This chain uses TRBV12-3 or TRBV12-4 with TRBJ2-2; TRBD2 might be the D (6 bases). Trimming removed 1 base from V and 6 bases from J, with 12 bases in between. The CDR3 is made up of 15 amino acids. The CDR3 DNA is TGTGCCAGCAGTTTAGGTGGAGGGGTGGCCGGGGAGCTGTTTTTT. The encoded protein is CASSLGGGVAGELFF.

This clonotype was seen ten or more times. The rearrangement links TRBV20-1 to TRBJ2-1; D is possibly TRBD2 (5 bases). This CDR3 comprises 12 residues. The V and J ends lost 6 bases and 7 bases respectively, with 13 bases between them. Per the germline V gene, CDR1 is DFQATT and CDR2 is SNEGSKA (reference sequence). The CDR3, as DNA: TGCAGTGCACGTCCACTAGTTAATGAGCAGTTCTTC. It specifies CSARPLVNEQFF.

The rearrangement joins TRBV12-3 or TRBV12-4 to TRBJ2-2; TRBD1 matches 8 bases. Unmatched junction bases numbered 5, after V lost 5 bases and J lost 6 bases. This CDR3 has 14 amino acids. In DNA form, the CDR3 reads TGTGCCAGCAGTGAACAGGGGGTGGCCGGGGAGCTGTTTTTT. It encodes CASSEQGVAGELFF.

This sequence joins TRBV7-2 and TRBJ2-7; 11 nucleotides agree with TRBD2. With V trimmed by 2 bases and J by 3 bases, 3 bases remained unmatched. The CDR3 loop spans 15 amino acids. CDR1 and CDR2 (germline): SGHTA, FQGNSA. CDR3 region: CASSLRTSGHYEQYF. The DNA of the CDR3 is TGTGCCAGCAGCTTAAGGACTAGCGGGCACTACGAGCAGTACTTC.

This chain links TRBV7-9 with TRBJ1-1; D not certain. Deletions cut 7 bases from V and 4 bases from J, with 19 bases between. This CDR3 has 15 amino acids. In germline, CDR1 is SEHNR, CDR2 FQNEAQ (reference sequence). CDR3: CASTSVEESGTEAFF. CDR3 sequence (DNA): TGTGCCAGCACCTCGGTAGAGGAATCGGGCACTGAAGCTTTCTTT. The entire variable domain, with the rest obtained from reference TRBV7-9 and TRBJ1-1, is as follows: DTGVSQNPRHKITKRGQNVTFRCDPISEHNRLYWYRQTLGQGPEFLTYFQNEAQLEKSRLLSDRFSAERPKGSFSTLEIQRTEQGDSAMYLCASTSVEESGTEAFFGQGTRLTVV.

The chain employs TRBV3-1 and TRBJ2-7; D may be TRBD1 (6 bases). V gave up 3 bases and J gave up 5 bases, with 14 bases separating them. This CDR3 is 14 amino acids long. The germline gives CDR1 LGHDT, CDR2 YNNKEL (reference sequence). CDR3 residues: CASSHTGIVHEQYF. The CDR3 DNA reads TGTGCCAGCAGCCACACAGGGATCGTCCACGAGCAGTACTTC.

Ten or more counts support this clonotype. The CDR3 region has the DNA TGTGCCAGCAGTTTCTTGAGGGGTTGGGGGGCCCAGTACTTC. Its protein is CASSFLRGWGAQYF. This rearrangement joins TRBV12-3 or TRBV12-4 to TRBJ2-5; the D gene is possibly TRBD2 (6 bases). V lost 3 bases to trimming and J lost 9 bases, with 17 bases between them. The CDR3 is 14 residues long.

V gene TRBV6-4 combines with J gene TRBJ2-7, with D tentatively TRBD1 or TRBD2 (7 bases each). V was cut by 5 bases and J by 3 bases, with 17 bases left in between. This CDR3 has 15 amino acids. Germline assignment: CDR1 MRHNA and CDR2 SNTAGT. CDR3 in amino acids: CASSPQGGGVYEQYF. The CDR3 region has the DNA TGTGCCAGCAGTCCCCAGGGGGGGGGAGTCTACGAGCAGTACTTC.

V is TRBV6-5 and J is TRBJ1-1; maybe TRBD1 (5 bases). This CDR3 has 14 residues. Germline-derived CDR1 and CDR2 are MNHEY and SVGAGI. The V and J ends lost 2 bases and 5 bases respectively, with 12 bases between them. For the CDR3, the DNA is TGTGCCAGCAGTTACCAGGGTAGTAGAACTGAAGCTTTCTTT. It yields the protein CASSYQGSRTEAFF.

This clonotype was picked up a small number of times. The chain is built from TRBV20-1 and TRBJ2-1; 13 positions agree with TRBD2. J gave up 9 bases and V 7 bases, and 9 bases lay outside the gene matches. Germline CDR1 and CDR2: DFQATT and SNEGSKA (reference sequence). The CDR3 has 14 residues. The CDR3 is CSGGLAGPRGEQFF. As DNA, the CDR3 is TGCAGTGGGGGACTAGCGGGACCTCGGGGTGAGCAGTTCTTC.